This TCR beta chain is from a study of T cells in Graves' hyperthyroidism and ophthalmopathy (dated by TCRdb to about 2019). At the level of the whole study: Peripheral blood samples were taken at initial diagnosis, before any treatment was given. To identify TCR V-J signatures that set the groups apart, the researchers used a discovery cohort of about a hundred patients, made up of 40 to 45 with Graves' ophthalmopathy and about 59 with stable Graves' hyperthyroidism. Whether ophthalmopathy could be predicted prospectively was tested in an independent validation cohort made up of roughly 19 hyperthyroidism patients plus 17 patients who later progressed to ophthalmopathy. The roughly 91 discovery patients were randomly divided into training and test sets at a 7:3 ratio. The study also compared thyroid tissue and blood T-cell repertoires from 6 or 7 Graves' hyperthyroidism patients. After blood sampling, hyperthyroidism patients were treated with methimazole at a starting dose of 30 mg daily, and ophthalmopathy patients were treated with high-dose intravenous methylprednisolone. The paper reports TCR Vbeta CDR3 sequencing of fewer than 150 peripheral blood samples: some 41 ophthalmopathy, under 85 hyperthyroidism and approximately 17 progressor patients.

Hyperthyroidism patients were newly diagnosed, had a disease duration of under 2 months, and were aged 18 to 65 years. Exclusion was applied to patients with uncontrolled infections, other autoimmune diseases, pregnancy or lactation. Diagnoses relied on clinical symptoms, serum thyroxine and TRAb, thyroid ultrasound and orbital computed tomography. Blood from progressor patients was collected at the time of first diagnosis with hyperthyroidism, before any ophthalmopathy symptoms had appeared. PBMCs were separated from around 9.1 ml of fresh peripheral blood using Ficoll-Paque density gradient centrifugation. Progressor patients were first diagnosed with Graves' hyperthyroidism and then developed ophthalmopathy during follow-up. Total RNA was extracted with Trizol reagent, and quality was checked on an Agilent 2100 Bioanalyzer. Amplification of TCR beta CDR3 regions was carried out from RNA transcripts. The TCR CDR3 was subjected to a first round of RT-PCR using the HTBI primer set and the Qiagen OneStep RT-PCR kit. A second multiplex PCR round built the libraries, followed by size selection and purification. The libraries were sequenced on an Illumina HiSeq2000 using paired-end 100 bp reads. From the authors' description of their analysis: SOAPnuke was used to process the raw data, throwing out any read that contained adapters or uncalled bases, had a mean Phred below 15, or lacked an exact constant-primer or identifier match. High-quality paired reads were merged with COPE v1.2.5, and unique nucleotide sequences were defined as clonotypes. MiTCR v1.1 was used to align clonotypes to the IMGT TRBV, TRBD and TRBJ reference segments. Analysis was restricted to V-J combinations with a frequency above 0.0001, which covered roughly 99% of repertoires. A TCS score was defined as the ratio of F50 (clonal expansion) to E x V (chaos), with BLOSUM62-based TCRdist applied between CDR3 peptides within each V-J. Welch's t-statistics and random forest reduced several hundred V-J features to 13, which were used in a naive Bayes classifier (R e1071). TCRdb ran its own pipeline on the public reads, namely fastp trimming at Q25 and MiXCR clone calling, and kept in-frame beta chains. Identical CDR3 proteins give one entry, which carries the most common genes and DNA. TCRdb's processing, not the study's, gives the V and J calls here. The sample records some 600,000 distinct CDR3 sequences, approximately 15% of which are singletons. About 5.8% of the sample lies in the top ten.

Paper-wide results and their limitations: Sample size was not statistically predetermined, and blinding of investigators to group allocation was not performed. In validation, the model predicted progression to ophthalmopathy a median of roughly six months before onset, with 70% to 71% sensitivity and 72.22% specificity. A 13 V-J signature model separated ophthalmopathy from stable hyperthyroidism, with around 88% sensitivity and 81.08% specificity in cross-validation and 80%/75% in testing. Most expanded thyroid clonotypes (frequency above 0.001) were also detected in blood, a finding suggesting that blood repertoires may reflect thyroid immune responses.

V sheds 2 bases and J sheds 9 bases, leaving 7 bases between their ends. The CDR3 contains 11 residues, cysteine and phenylalanine counted. Only the CDR3 DNA is retained, 33 bases long and in frame from the first base. Based on the germline V gene, the CDR1 and CDR2 sequences are MDHEN and SYDVKM. This clonotype was detected many times. Its antigen target is currently unknown. No much larger clone is present one base from it, and per-base qualities are unavailable. The sequence links TRBV28 to TRBJ1-1; TRBD1 could be the D gene, as 5 bases match. Sequenced sample: blood. The sequence was obtained from a woman under 40 with Graves' hyperthyroidism that later progressed to Graves' ophthalmopathy. The nucleotides read TGTGCCAGCAGTTTAAGACAGCAAGCTTTCTTT. This translates into CASSLRQQAFF.